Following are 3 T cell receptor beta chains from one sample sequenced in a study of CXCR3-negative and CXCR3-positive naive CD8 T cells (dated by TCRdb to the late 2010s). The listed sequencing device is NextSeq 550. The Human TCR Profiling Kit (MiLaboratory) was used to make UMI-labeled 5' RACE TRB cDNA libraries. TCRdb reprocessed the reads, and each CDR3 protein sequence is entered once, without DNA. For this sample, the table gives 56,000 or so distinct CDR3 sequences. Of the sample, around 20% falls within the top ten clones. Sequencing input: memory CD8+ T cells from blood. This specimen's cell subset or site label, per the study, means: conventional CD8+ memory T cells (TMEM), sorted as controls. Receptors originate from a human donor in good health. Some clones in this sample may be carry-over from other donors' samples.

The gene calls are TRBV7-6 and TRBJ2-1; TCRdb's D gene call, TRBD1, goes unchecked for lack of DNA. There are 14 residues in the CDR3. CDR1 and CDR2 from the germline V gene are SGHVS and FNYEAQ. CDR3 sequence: CASSSRQVDNEQFF.

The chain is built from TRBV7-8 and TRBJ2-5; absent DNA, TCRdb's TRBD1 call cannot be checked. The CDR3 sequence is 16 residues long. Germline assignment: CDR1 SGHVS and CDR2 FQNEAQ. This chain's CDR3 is CASSSYRDSREETQYF.

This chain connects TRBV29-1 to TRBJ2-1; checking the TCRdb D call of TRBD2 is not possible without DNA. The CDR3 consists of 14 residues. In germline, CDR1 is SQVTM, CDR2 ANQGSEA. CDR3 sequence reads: CSVTTSASYNEQFF.